Given below is one T cell receptor beta chain in context. The data belong to a study of blood T cell repertoires in COVID-19. For the study at large: Some COVID-19 samples were acute and others convalescent; all came from the United States, Italy and Spain.

Using immunoSEQ multiplex PCR, the repertoire was profiled, and TCRdb retains in-frame clones only, with some absent. The sample carries about 280,000 clones, 85% recorded once. This TCR was recovered from a woman aged 45-65 years who had recovered from COVID-19. The specimen sequenced was PBMCs or T cells enriched from blood (not recorded which).

This CDR3 reads CASSPGLGGYGYTF. The CDR3 nucleotides are TGTGCCAGCAGTCCGGGACTGGGGGGCTATGGCTACACCTTC. This chain joins TRBV28 and TRBJ1-2, with D perhaps TRBD1 (5 bases). The CDR3 totals 14 residues. V was trimmed by 5 bases and J by 4 bases, leaving 14 bases between them. CDR1 and CDR2 (germline): MDHEN, SYDVKM.